This is a list of T cell receptor beta chains from one sample in a study of shared clonotypes between healthy human individuals. Only in-frame clones appear in the TCRdb table, and some are missing; sequencing was by immunoSEQ multiplex PCR. The sample gives hundreds of thousands of clones, around 80% of which show up once; roughly 13% is in the top ten. Sequenced material: PBMCs. These receptors were taken from a woman between 40 and 55 years old in good health. Some clones in this sample may be carry-over from other donors' samples. The CDR3 runs from the conserved cysteine through the conserved F or W. The order of the fields is V gene, J gene, clone size, D gene, CDR3 length, CDR3 protein, CDR3 DNA. D genes are given only for firm matches. Part of the rows lack a size; the others show once, few, many or a class for expanded clones.

v_gene: TRBV14; j_gene: TRBJ2-5; abundance: once; d_gene: .; len: 13; CDR3aa: CASSQELVETQYF; CDR3nt: TGTGCCAGCAGCCAAGAACTTGTCGAGACCCAGTACTTC
v_gene: TRBV2; j_gene: TRBJ2-3; abundance: once; d_gene: .; len: 11; CDR3aa: CASSVSNTQYF; CDR3nt: TGTGCCAGCAGTGTCAGTAATACGCAGTATTTT
v_gene: TRBV7-9; j_gene: TRBJ1-2; abundance: .; d_gene: .; len: 14; CDR3aa: CASSPNTVNYGYTF; CDR3nt: TGTGCCAGCAGCCCTAATACAGTAAACTATGGCTACACCTTC
v_gene: TRBV6-6; j_gene: TRBJ2-7; abundance: once; d_gene: .; len: 11; CDR3aa: CASSYRYEQYF; CDR3nt: TGTGCCAGCAGTTACCGGTACGAGCAGTACTTC
v_gene: TRBV5-4; j_gene: TRBJ2-5; abundance: .; d_gene: TRBD2; len: 17; CDR3aa: CASSGSQSSGWLETQYF; CDR3nt: TGTGCCAGCAGCGGGAGTCAATCTAGCGGGTGGCTAGAGACCCAGTACTTC
v_gene: TRBV7-3; j_gene: TRBJ2-2; abundance: .; d_gene: TRBD2; len: 16; CDR3aa: CASSPLSGRAGGELFF; CDR3nt: TGTGCCAGCAGCCCCCTCAGCGGGAGGGCAGGCGGGGAGCTGTTTTTT
v_gene: TRBV7-8; j_gene: TRBJ1-3; abundance: .; d_gene: .; len: 14; CDR3aa: CASSPGGSGNTIYF; CDR3nt: TGTGCCAGCAGCCCGGGGGGCTCTGGAAACACCATATATTTT
v_gene: TRBV1; j_gene: TRBJ1-2; abundance: many; d_gene: .; len: 16; CDR3aa: CTSSQDRAASNYGYTF; CDR3nt: TGCACCAGCAGCCAAGATAGGGCAGCTTCTAACTATGGCTACACCTTC
v_gene: TRBV18; j_gene: TRBJ2-1; abundance: .; d_gene: TRBD2; len: 17; CDR3aa: CASSQGSAGGTYNEQFF; CDR3nt: TGTGCCAGCTCACAAGGATCAGCGGGAGGAACCTACAATGAGCAGTTCTTC
v_gene: TRBV30; j_gene: TRBJ2-3; abundance: once; d_gene: .; len: 16; CDR3aa: CAWNRPQGPSTDTQYF; CDR3nt: TGTGCCTGGAATCGCCCCCAGGGGCCTAGCACAGATACGCAGTATTTT
v_gene: TRBV11-2; j_gene: TRBJ2-7; abundance: .; d_gene: .; len: 14; CDR3aa: CASTQARSSYEQYF; CDR3nt: TGTGCCAGCACCCAAGCCAGAAGCTCCTACGAGCAGTACTTC
v_gene: TRBV9; j_gene: TRBJ2-6; abundance: few; d_gene: .; len: 13; CDR3aa: CASKTSGANVLTF; CDR3nt: TGTGCCAGCAAGACCTCTGGGGCCAACGTCCTGACTTTC
v_gene: TRBV7-8; j_gene: TRBJ2-2; abundance: .; d_gene: TRBD2; len: 18; CDR3aa: CASSLRSSGSLNTGELFF; CDR3nt: TGTGCCAGCAGCCTCCGATCTAGCGGGAGTTTGAACACCGGGGAGCTGTTTTTT
v_gene: TRBV30; j_gene: TRBJ2-1; abundance: once; d_gene: .; len: 14; CDR3aa: CAWSGASSYNEQFF; CDR3nt: TGTGCCTGGAGTGGGGCTAGCTCCTACAATGAGCAGTTCTTC
v_gene: TRBV30; j_gene: TRBJ1-3; abundance: .; d_gene: .; len: 12; CDR3aa: CAQDSTGNTIYF; CDR3nt: TGTGCCCAAGACAGCACGGGAAACACCATATATTTT
v_gene: TRBV2; j_gene: TRBJ2-1; abundance: .; d_gene: .; len: 14; CDR3aa: CASSVPTKGDEQFF; CDR3nt: TGTGCCAGCAGTGTCCCGACGAAGGGGGATGAGCAGTTCTTC
v_gene: TRBV7-8; j_gene: TRBJ2-3; abundance: .; d_gene: TRBD2; len: 17; CDR3aa: CASSLAQGTRGPDTQYF; CDR3nt: TGTGCCAGCAGCTTAGCGCAGGGGACTAGGGGTCCAGATACGCAGTATTTT
v_gene: TRBV7-8; j_gene: TRBJ1-2; abundance: few; d_gene: TRBD1; len: 15; CDR3aa: CASSFGQGSNYGYTF; CDR3nt: TGTGCCAGCAGCTTCGGACAGGGCTCTAACTATGGCTACACCTTC
v_gene: TRBV13; j_gene: TRBJ2-3; abundance: .; d_gene: .; len: 13; CDR3aa: CASSFTHSETQYF; CDR3nt: TGTGCCAGCAGCTTTACCCATTCAGAGACGCAGTATTTT
v_gene: TRBV6-1; j_gene: TRBJ2-7; abundance: .; d_gene: TRBD1; len: 15; CDR3aa: CASSSRMGQGYEQYF; CDR3nt: TGTGCCAGCAGTAGTCGTATGGGACAGGGTTACGAGCAGTACTTC
v_gene: TRBV7-9; j_gene: TRBJ2-7; abundance: few; d_gene: .; len: 14; CDR3aa: CASSPLGVLVEQYF; CDR3nt: TGTGCCAGCAGCCCCCTAGGGGTGTTAGTCGAGCAGTACTTC
v_gene: TRBV18; j_gene: TRBJ2-5; abundance: .; d_gene: .; len: 14; CDR3aa: CASSPRAVQETQYF; CDR3nt: TGTGCCAGCTCACCACGGGCAGTCCAAGAGACCCAGTACTTC
v_gene: TRBV28; j_gene: TRBJ1-2; abundance: .; d_gene: .; len: 12; CDR3aa: CASSLMYWTLTF; CDR3nt: TGTGCCAGCAGTTTAATGTATTGGACATTGACCTTC
v_gene: TRBV27; j_gene: TRBJ1-1; abundance: .; d_gene: TRBD1; len: 18; CDR3aa: CASSLLARRGQGVGKTFF; CDR3nt: TGTGCCAGCAGTTTATTGGCGAGGAGGGGACAGGGGGTAGGGAAAACTTTCTTT
v_gene: TRBV7-9; j_gene: TRBJ2-2; abundance: .; d_gene: TRBD2; len: 16; CDR3aa: CASSSRGLAGTGELFF; CDR3nt: TGTGCCAGCAGCTCCAGGGGTCTAGCGGGGACCGGGGAGCTGTTTTTT
v_gene: TRBV5-6; j_gene: TRBJ1-1; abundance: .; d_gene: TRBD1; len: 13; CDR3aa: CASTGQLNTEAFF; CDR3nt: TGTGCCAGCACGGGACAGCTGAACACTGAAGCTTTCTTT
v_gene: TRBV7-3; j_gene: TRBJ2-1; abundance: .; d_gene: TRBD2; len: 17; CDR3aa: CASSPFPRTSGRNEQFF; CDR3nt: TGTGCCAGCAGCCCCTTTCCGAGGACTAGCGGGAGGAATGAGCAGTTCTTC
v_gene: TRBV6-1; j_gene: TRBJ2-5; abundance: .; d_gene: TRBD2; len: 14; CDR3aa: CASTGLAGEGEQYF; CDR3nt: TGTGCCAGCACGGGACTAGCCGGAGAAGGAGAGCAGTACTTC
v_gene: TRBV28; j_gene: TRBJ1-2; abundance: .; d_gene: TRBD1; len: 16; CDR3aa: CASSLPRDRNNYGYTF; CDR3nt: TGTGCCAGCAGTCTCCCCCGGGACAGGAATAACTATGGCTACACCTTC
v_gene: TRBV5-1; j_gene: TRBJ1-1; abundance: many; d_gene: TRBD1; len: 14; CDR3aa: CASSRDRVGNEAFF; CDR3nt: TGCGCCAGCAGCCGGGACAGGGTGGGTAATGAAGCTTTCTTT
v_gene: TRBV18; j_gene: TRBJ1-2; abundance: few; d_gene: TRBD1; len: 13; CDR3aa: CASSPGQDGGYTF; CDR3nt: TGTGCCAGCTCACCCGGACAGGACGGTGGCTACACCTTC
v_gene: TRBV7-8; j_gene: TRBJ2-7; abundance: .; d_gene: TRBD2; len: 15; CDR3aa: CASSFAGAAAYEQYF; CDR3nt: TGTGCCAGCAGCTTTGCGGGAGCGGCCGCCTACGAGCAGTACTTC
v_gene: TRBV7-2; j_gene: TRBJ2-7; abundance: once; d_gene: TRBD2; len: 14; CDR3aa: CASSHGGRADEQYF; CDR3nt: TGTGCCAGCAGCCACGGCGGGAGGGCCGATGAGCAGTACTTC
v_gene: TRBV7-7; j_gene: TRBJ2-5; abundance: .; d_gene: .; len: 13; CDR3aa: CASSQNNEETQYF; CDR3nt: TGTGCCAGCAGCCAAAACAACGAAGAGACCCAGTACTTC
v_gene: TRBV5-1; j_gene: TRBJ2-1; abundance: .; d_gene: TRBD2; len: 16; CDR3aa: CASSLGSGRPYNEQFF; CDR3nt: TGCGCCAGCAGCTTGGGGAGCGGGAGACCCTACAATGAGCAGTTCTTC
v_gene: TRBV7-8; j_gene: TRBJ2-2; abundance: .; d_gene: TRBD2; len: 16; CDR3aa: CASSSALAGTAGELFF; CDR3nt: TGTGCCAGCAGCTCCGCCCTAGCGGGAACCGCCGGGGAGCTGTTTTTT
v_gene: TRBV5-1; j_gene: TRBJ1-1; abundance: once; d_gene: TRBD1; len: 14; CDR3aa: CASREQGAKTEAFF; CDR3nt: TGCGCCAGCAGGGAACAGGGGGCAAAGACTGAAGCTTTCTTT
v_gene: TRBV15; j_gene: TRBJ2-7; abundance: .; d_gene: .; len: 15; CDR3aa: CATSRDFSGTREQYF; CDR3nt: TGTGCCACCAGCAGAGATTTTTCTGGGACGAGGGAGCAGTACTTC
v_gene: TRBV7-3; j_gene: TRBJ2-2; abundance: few; d_gene: .; len: 15; CDR3aa: CASSPTRDNTGELFF; CDR3nt: TGTGCCAGCAGCCCGACTAGGGACAACACCGGGGAGCTGTTTTTT
v_gene: TRBV5-8; j_gene: TRBJ2-1; abundance: .; d_gene: .; len: 11; CDR3aa: CASSLGGEQFF; CDR3nt: TGTGCCAGCAGCTTGGGCGGTGAGCAGTTCTTC
v_gene: TRBV7-9; j_gene: TRBJ1-4; abundance: .; d_gene: TRBD1; len: 17; CDR3aa: CASSLRDSRVTNEKLFF; CDR3nt: TGTGCCAGCAGCTTACGGGACAGTCGTGTAACTAATGAAAAACTGTTTTTT
v_gene: TRBV5-4; j_gene: TRBJ1-1; abundance: .; d_gene: .; len: 15; CDR3aa: CASSRGGLMNTEAFF; CDR3nt: TGTGCCAGCAGTCGGGGTGGACTTATGAACACTGAAGCTTTCTTT
v_gene: TRBV19; j_gene: TRBJ1-6; abundance: few; d_gene: .; len: 13; CDR3aa: CASSGTRDSPLHF; CDR3nt: TGTGCCAGTAGCGGGACAAGGGATTCACCCCTCCACTTT
v_gene: TRBV28; j_gene: TRBJ1-2; abundance: .; d_gene: .; len: 15; CDR3aa: CASSSGGGTFYGYTF; CDR3nt: TGTGCCAGCAGTAGCGGGGGGGGTACATTTTATGGCTACACCTTC
v_gene: TRBV28; j_gene: TRBJ1-4; abundance: .; d_gene: TRBD1; len: 17; CDR3aa: CASSRRQGAAGDEKLFF; CDR3nt: TGTGCCAGCAGTAGGAGACAGGGGGCTGCTGGGGATGAAAAACTGTTTTTT
v_gene: TRBV6-6; j_gene: TRBJ2-7; abundance: .; d_gene: TRBD1; len: 16; CDR3aa: CASSYQGQGSSYEQYF; CDR3nt: TGTGCCAGCAGTTACCAAGGACAGGGTAGCTCCTACGAGCAGTACTTC
v_gene: TRBV6-6; j_gene: TRBJ1-5; abundance: .; d_gene: .; len: 13; CDR3aa: CASSYDGNQPQHF; CDR3nt: TGTGCCAGCAGTTACGACGGCAATCAGCCCCAGCATTTT
v_gene: TRBV15; j_gene: TRBJ2-1; abundance: .; d_gene: .; len: 16; CDR3aa: CATSRDRDTGDNEQFF; CDR3nt: TGTGCCACCAGCAGAGACCGTGACACTGGGGACAATGAGCAGTTCTTC
v_gene: TRBV18; j_gene: TRBJ1-1; abundance: few; d_gene: .; len: 17; CDR3aa: CASSPTGAGPTNTEAFF; CDR3nt: TGTGCCAGCTCCCCCACCGGGGCCGGGCCGACAAACACTGAAGCTTTCTTT
v_gene: TRBV5-4; j_gene: TRBJ2-3; abundance: .; d_gene: TRBD2; len: 15; CDR3aa: CASSLVASGEVEQYF; CDR3nt: TGTGCCAGCAGCTTGGTGGCTAGCGGGGAGGTGGAGCAGTATTTT
v_gene: TRBV11-3; j_gene: TRBJ1-1; abundance: .; d_gene: .; len: 13; CDR3aa: CASSLLGSTEAFF; CDR3nt: TGTGCCAGCAGCTTACTCGGGTCGACTGAAGCTTTCTTT
v_gene: TRBV28; j_gene: TRBJ2-7; abundance: .; d_gene: TRBD2; len: 16; CDR3aa: CASSLAISGASYEQYF; CDR3nt: TGTGCCAGCAGTTTAGCTATTAGCGGGGCCTCCTACGAGCAGTACTTC
v_gene: TRBV6-5; j_gene: TRBJ2-7; abundance: few; d_gene: .; len: 12; CDR3aa: CASSRERNEQYF; CDR3nt: TGTGCCAGCAGTCGAGAAAGGAACGAGCAGTACTTC